This T cell receptor beta chain was recovered during a study of T cells in Graves' hyperthyroidism and ophthalmopathy. Diagnoses were made from clinical symptoms, serum measures (thyroxine and TRAb), thyroid ultrasound and orbital computed tomography. Study-wide findings and caveats: Blood shared most expanded thyroid clonotypes above 0.001.

Trimming pared 1 base from V and 4 bases from J, leaving 17 bases between. Per germline, CDR1 SGHAT and CDR2 FQDESV (reference sequence). CDR3 length equals 16 residues. RNA transcripts gave rise to amplified TCR beta CDR3 regions. The HTBI primer set served for first-round RT-PCR of the TCR CDR3. TCRdb reprocessed the multiplex PCR reads via MiXCR and lists one record per CDR3 protein. The sample gives hundreds of thousands of distinct CDR3 sequences, 15% to 20% of which show up once; approximately 3.9% is in the top ten. This clonotype was counted many times. Its antigen is undetermined. This chain connects TRBV11-1 to TRBJ2-7; weak D call: TRBD2 (5 bases). The sample consisted of blood. The TCR comes from a woman aged 25 to 39 with Graves' hyperthyroidism. The CDR3 protein is CASSLDSVVGIYEQYF. DNA for the CDR3: TGTGCCAGCAGCTTAGATTCGGTCGTCGGGATTTACGAGCAGTACTTC.